These 2 T cell receptor beta chains came from one sample sequenced in a study of T cells in Graves' hyperthyroidism and ophthalmopathy. Regions amplified from RNA transcripts were the TCR beta CDR3 regions. TCR CDR3 underwent first-round RT-PCR with the HTBI primer set. TCRdb passed the multiplex PCR reads through MiXCR, listing each CDR3 protein once. The sample includes around 600,000 distinct CDR3 sequences, around a sixth seen only once; the top ten take under 8%. The sample consisted of blood. These receptors were obtained from a woman aged 30 to 39 with Graves' hyperthyroidism.

The V call is TRBV12-3 or TRBV12-4, the J call TRBJ1-5, with D unresolved. The CDR3 spans 14 residues. V was cut by 3 bases and J by 6 bases, with 12 bases left in between. The DNA of the CDR3 is TGTGCCAGCAGTTTTGCAGGACCGCGTCAGCCCCAGCATTTT. This codes for CASSFAGPRQPQHF.

This clonotype was picked up many times. The V call is TRBV7-2, the J call TRBJ1-5; TRBD1 might be the D (6 bases). Germline assignment: CDR1 SGHTA and CDR2 FQGNSA. V was trimmed by 1 base and J by 1 base, leaving 17 bases between them. CDR3 length: 18 residues. The CDR3 is CASSLGITGRFSNQPQHF. The CDR3 region has the DNA TGTGCCAGCAGCTTAGGCATAACAGGGAGGTTCAGCAATCAGCCCCAGCATTTT.